This entry describes one TCR beta chain. Antigen unknown. Assay used: immunoSEQ multiplex PCR; TCRdb lists only in-frame clones, some missing. Of about 40,000 clones detected, around 66% appear once; the ten largest clones hold more than 7.5%. This sample is part of a study of vaccination effects on CD4 cells after COVID-19. V was shortened by 4 bases and J by 0 bases, with 12 bases between the two germline ends. From germline, CDR1 is SGHDT and CDR2 YYEEEE. The length of the CDR3 is 15 residues. Having been cultured for 10 days, the cells underwent CD4+ T cell isolation. Subjects were given two BNT162b2 or mRNA-1273 vaccine doses. All vaccine recipients tested negative for nucleocapsid antibodies and had never contracted SARS-CoV-2 infection.

The receptor's source is a human donor who received a COVID-19 vaccine. The chain joins TRBV5-6 to TRBJ2-3; D gene unclear. The source was CD4+ T cells from PBMCs cultured without peptide, collected after COVID-19 vaccination. This CDR3 is CASSPLTDSTDTQYF. The CDR3 DNA follows: TGTGCCAGCAGCCCCCTGACGGACAGCACAGATACGCAGTATTTT.